This entry features one T cell receptor beta chain sequence. What it binds is not known. Clones were sequenced by immunoSEQ multiplex PCR, and TCRdb holds only the in-frame ones, with some missing. In the table there are roughly 120,000 clones, about 83% of which are singletons. This sample was included in a study of PD-1 blockade in mismatch repair-deficient tumors. Study-wide points: Tumor-resident clones, often absent from pretreatment blood, expanded after pembrolizumab and then contracted.

The TCR-sequenced patients were a few responders to pembrolizumab. This sequence was found in an adult with mismatch repair-deficient cancer. This sample comprised peripheral blood, obtained approximately 14 months after starting pembrolizumab.

The chain's CDR3 is CASSLDGRGEGTQYF. Written as DNA, the CDR3 is TGTGCCAGCAGCTTAGACGGCAGGGGAGAGGGTACGCAGTATTTT. This rearrangement joins TRBV7-2 to TRBJ2-3, with D tentatively TRBD1 (6 bases). V lost 1 base and J 8 bases, leaving 16 bases between the germline ends. CDR1 SGHTA and CDR2 FQGNSA come from the germline V gene. This CDR3 has 15 residues.